This T cell receptor beta chain was captured in a study of OX40 agonist ivuxolimab in advanced cancers. Turning to the overall study: Ivuxolimab was an agonistic, fully human IgG2 monoclonal antibody directed against OX40 (CD134), a costimulatory receptor. The purpose of peripheral TCRbeta sequencing was to test whether ivuxolimab changed TCR sequence diversity and led to clonal T-cell expansion. Of the roughly 51 patients in dose escalation, around 19 had hepatocellular carcinoma, approximately 15 had melanoma, 9 had renal cell carcinoma and 9 had head and neck cancer. Intravenous ivuxolimab was administered to patients every 2 weeks at six dose levels: 0.01, 0.1, 0.3, 1.5, 3 and 10 mg/kg. Prior anti-PD-1, anti-PD-L1 or anti-CTLA-4 therapy was permitted, and 30% to 50% of dose-escalation patients had received checkpoint inhibitors. The paper describes the monotherapy dose-escalation part (N = 52 patients) of the phase I trial of ivuxolimab. Partial responses were achieved by three dose-escalation patients, of whom one had hepatocellular carcinoma and two had cutaneous melanoma. The dose-escalation cohort was about 83% male with a mean age of about 58 years, ranging from roughly 23 to 85. The investigation overall reported the following: Low levels of normalized T-cell clonal expansion were also seen in some patients who did not respond. Which antigens the clonally expanded peripheral T cells were specific for was not determined. At doses from 0.1 to 3.0 mg/kg, clonal expansion was seen in both CD4+ and CD8+ blood T cells between baseline and week 6. After ivuxolimab, more expanded clones were found on average in CD8+ T cells than in CD4+ T cells. In partial responders in the 0.1-3.0 mg/kg groups, normalized peripheral clonal expansion was found to be among the lowest, especially among CD8+ T cells.

V lost 7 bases and J lost 10 bases, and the count of bases not matched to a germline gene is 7. The CDR1 and CDR2 encoded by the germline V gene (reference sequence) are LNHDA and SQIVND. From cysteine to phenylalanine, the CDR3 is 12 amino acids long. Only the CDR3 part of the read is kept: 36 bases, read in frame from the first base. Genomic DNA was isolated from the sorted cells so that the TCRbeta CDR3 region could be sequenced. TCRbeta CDR3 regions were sequenced using the immunoSEQ Assay. TCRdb mirrors the immuneACCESS table, restricted to in-frame sequences. Some clones are absent from its copies; in checked studies, under half trace to an unresolved V gene, and the reason for the others is unknown. Counted in this sample were around 94,000 clones; 80% to 95% of them appeared once. Under 4% of the sample belongs to the ten largest clones. This clone was observed a single time. Its target antigen remains unknown. Base qualities were left out, and no much larger clone turns up one base away.

Patients with a history of autoimmune disease or receiving systemic immunosuppression were excluded from the trial. Peripheral blood for TCR sequencing was collected from all dose cohorts at baseline, on cycle 4 day 1, and on cycle 7 day 1. Samples were obtained from an open-label, multicenter, first-in-human phase I dose-escalation trial of ivuxolimab. The trial enrolled adults with locally advanced or metastatic head and neck squamous cell, hepatocellular, melanoma or renal cell carcinoma. Before TCR sequencing, CD4+ and CD8+ T cells were separately sorted from peripheral blood. This specimen consisted of CD4+ or CD8+ T cells sorted from blood, obtained in a trial of the OX40 agonist ivuxolimab. The rearrangement joined TRBV19 to TRBJ2-1; 7 bases in the middle match TRBD1. The receptor was isolated from an adult with an advanced solid tumor such as melanoma, head and neck, liver or kidney cancer. The encoded CDR3 is CASTQTGFEQFF. The DNA sequence is as follows: TGTGCCAGTACCCAGACAGGGTTCGAGCAGTTCTTC.